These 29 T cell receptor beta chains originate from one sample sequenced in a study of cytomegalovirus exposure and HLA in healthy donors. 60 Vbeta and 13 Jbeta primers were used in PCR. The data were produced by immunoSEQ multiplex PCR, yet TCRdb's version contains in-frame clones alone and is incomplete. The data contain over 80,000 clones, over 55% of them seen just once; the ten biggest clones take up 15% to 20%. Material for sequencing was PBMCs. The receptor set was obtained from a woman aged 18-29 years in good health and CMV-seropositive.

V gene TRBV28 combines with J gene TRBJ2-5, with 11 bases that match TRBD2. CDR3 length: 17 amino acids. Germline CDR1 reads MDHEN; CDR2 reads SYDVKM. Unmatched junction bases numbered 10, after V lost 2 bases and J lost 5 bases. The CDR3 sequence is CASSLRLAGLSRETQYF. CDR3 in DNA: TGTGCCAGCAGTTTACGACTAGCGGGACTTTCGCGGGAGACCCAGTACTTC.

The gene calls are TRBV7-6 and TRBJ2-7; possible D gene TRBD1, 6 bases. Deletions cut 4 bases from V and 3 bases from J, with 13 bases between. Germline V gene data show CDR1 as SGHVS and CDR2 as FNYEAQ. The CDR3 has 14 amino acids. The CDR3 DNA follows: TGTGCCAGCAGCTCGTCGACAGGAATCTACGAGCAGTACTTC. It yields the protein CASSSSTGIYEQYF. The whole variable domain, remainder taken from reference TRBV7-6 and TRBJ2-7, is GAGVSQSPRYKVTKRGQDVALRCDPISGHVSLYWYRQALGQGPEFLTYFNYEAQQDKSGLPNDRFSAERPEGSISTLTIQRTEQRDSAMYRCASSSSTGIYEQYFGPGTRLTVT.

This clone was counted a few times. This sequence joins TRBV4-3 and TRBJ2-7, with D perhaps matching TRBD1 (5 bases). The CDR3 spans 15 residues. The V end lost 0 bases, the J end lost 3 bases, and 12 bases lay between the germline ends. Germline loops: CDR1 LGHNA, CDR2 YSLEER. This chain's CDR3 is CASSQDRVHSYEQYF. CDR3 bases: TGCGCCAGCAGCCAAGACAGGGTTCACAGCTACGAGCAGTACTTC.

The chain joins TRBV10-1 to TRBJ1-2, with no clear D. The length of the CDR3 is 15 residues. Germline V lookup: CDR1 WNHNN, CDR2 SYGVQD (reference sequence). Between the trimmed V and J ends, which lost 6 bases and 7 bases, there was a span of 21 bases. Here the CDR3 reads CASSAPTLGSSGYTF. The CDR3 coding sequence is TGCGCCAGCAGCGCACCGACCCTAGGCAGCAGTGGCTACACCTTC.

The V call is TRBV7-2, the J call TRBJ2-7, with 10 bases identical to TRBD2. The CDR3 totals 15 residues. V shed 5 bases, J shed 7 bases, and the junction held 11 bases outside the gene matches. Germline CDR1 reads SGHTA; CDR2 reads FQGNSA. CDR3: CASSVRAGGPEEQYF. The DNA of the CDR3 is TGTGCCAGCAGCGTCCGAGCGGGAGGGCCGGAAGAGCAGTACTTC. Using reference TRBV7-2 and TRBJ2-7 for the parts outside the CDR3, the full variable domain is GAGVSQSPSNKVTEKGKDVELRCDPISGHTALYWYRQSLGQGLEFLIYFQGNSAPDKSGLPSDRFSAERTGGSVSTLTIQRTQQEDSAVYLCASSVRAGGPEEQYFGPGTRLTVT.

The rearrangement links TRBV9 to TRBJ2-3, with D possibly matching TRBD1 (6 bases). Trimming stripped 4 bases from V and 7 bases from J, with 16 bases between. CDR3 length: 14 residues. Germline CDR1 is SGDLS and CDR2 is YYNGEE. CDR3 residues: CASSPGQSLNTQYF. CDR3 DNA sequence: TGTGCCAGCAGCCCCGGACAGTCCCTGAATACGCAGTATTTT.

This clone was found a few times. CDR3 amino acids: CASSFGRREEFF. The CDR3 DNA is TGTGCCAGCAGTTTTGGGCGCAGGGAGGAGTTCTTC. The chain uses TRBV6-5 and TRBJ2-1, with D possibly matching TRBD2 (6 bases). The germline V gene encodes CDR1 MNHEY and CDR2 SVGAGI. CDR3 length: 12 amino acids. V lost 4 bases and J 14 bases, leaving 15 bases between the germline ends.

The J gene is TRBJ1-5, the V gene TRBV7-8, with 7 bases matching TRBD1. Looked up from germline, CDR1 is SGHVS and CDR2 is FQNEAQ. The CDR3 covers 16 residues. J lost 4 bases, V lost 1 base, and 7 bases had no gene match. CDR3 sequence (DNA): TGTGCCAGCAGCTTAGGGGGTCAGGGGGTAAATCAGCCCCAGCATTTT. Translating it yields CASSLGGQGVNQPQHF.

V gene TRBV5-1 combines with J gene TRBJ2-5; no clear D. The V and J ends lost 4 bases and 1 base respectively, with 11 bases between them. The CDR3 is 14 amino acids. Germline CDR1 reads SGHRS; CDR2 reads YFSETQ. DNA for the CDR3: TGCGCCAGCAGCGTGAACAGTCCCCAAGAGACCCAGTACTTC. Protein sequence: CASSVNSPQETQYF.

The CDR3 sequence: CSVSGTGTLNTEAFF. The CDR3 DNA reads TGCAGCGTTTCCGGGACAGGTACCTTGAACACTGAAGCTTTCTTT. The gene calls are TRBV29-1 and TRBJ1-1; 8 bases are shared with TRBD1. CDR3 length: 15 amino acids. V gave up 5 bases and J gave up 0 bases; unmatched junction bases: 8. CDR1 and CDR2 (germline): SQVTM, ANQGSEA.

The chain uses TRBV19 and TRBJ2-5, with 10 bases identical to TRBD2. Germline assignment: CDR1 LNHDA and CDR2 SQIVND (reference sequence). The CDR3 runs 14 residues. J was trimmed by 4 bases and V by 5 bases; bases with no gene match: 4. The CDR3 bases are TGTGCCAGTAGTCCTAGCGGGAGAAGAGAGACCCAGTACTTC. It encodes CASSPSGRRETQYF.

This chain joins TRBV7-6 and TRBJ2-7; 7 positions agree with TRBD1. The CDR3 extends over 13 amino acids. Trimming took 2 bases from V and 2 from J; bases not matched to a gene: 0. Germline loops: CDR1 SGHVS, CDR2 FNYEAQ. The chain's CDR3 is CASSLQGAYEQYF. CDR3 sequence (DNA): TGTGCCAGCAGCTTACAGGGGGCCTACGAGCAGTACTTC. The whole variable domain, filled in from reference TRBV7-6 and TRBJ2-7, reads GAGVSQSPRYKVTKRGQDVALRCDPISGHVSLYWYRQALGQGPEFLTYFNYEAQQDKSGLPNDRFSAERPEGSISTLTIQRTEQRDSAMYRCASSLQGAYEQYFGPGTRLTVT.

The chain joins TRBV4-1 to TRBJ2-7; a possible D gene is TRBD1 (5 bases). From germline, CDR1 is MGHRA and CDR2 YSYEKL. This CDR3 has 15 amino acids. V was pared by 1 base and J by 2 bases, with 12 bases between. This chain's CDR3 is CASSQVAGNTYEQYF. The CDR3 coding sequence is TGCGCCAGCAGCCAAGTGGCAGGGAATACCTACGAGCAGTACTTC.

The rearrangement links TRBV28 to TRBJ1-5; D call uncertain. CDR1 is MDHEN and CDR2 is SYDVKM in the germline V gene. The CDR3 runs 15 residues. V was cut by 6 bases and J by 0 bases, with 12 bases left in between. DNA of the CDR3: TGTGCCAGCAGGGCTCACGGGGATAGCAATCAGCCCCAGCATTTT. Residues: CASRAHGDSNQPQHF.

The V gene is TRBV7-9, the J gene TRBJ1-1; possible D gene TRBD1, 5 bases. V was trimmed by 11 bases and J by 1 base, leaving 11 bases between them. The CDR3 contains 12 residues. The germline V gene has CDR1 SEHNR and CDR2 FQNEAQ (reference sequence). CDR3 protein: CAGERGNTEAFF. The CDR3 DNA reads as TGTGCCGGGGAAAGGGGGAACACTGAAGCTTTCTTT.

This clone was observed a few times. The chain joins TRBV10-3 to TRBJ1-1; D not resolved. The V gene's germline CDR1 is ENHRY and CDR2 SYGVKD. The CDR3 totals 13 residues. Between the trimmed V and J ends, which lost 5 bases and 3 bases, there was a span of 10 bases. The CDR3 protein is CAISFASDTEAFF. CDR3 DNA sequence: TGTGCCATCAGTTTCGCCTCGGACACTGAAGCTTTCTTT.

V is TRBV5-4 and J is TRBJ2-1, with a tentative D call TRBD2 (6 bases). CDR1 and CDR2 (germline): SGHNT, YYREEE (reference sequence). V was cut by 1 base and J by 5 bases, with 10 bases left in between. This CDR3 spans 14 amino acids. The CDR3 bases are TGTGCCAGCAGCTTGCTCGGACTAAACAATGAGCAGTTCTTC. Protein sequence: CASSLLGLNNEQFF.

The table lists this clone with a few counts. The CDR3 protein is CASSIDGVPYNEQFF. The CDR3 DNA sequence: TGTGCCAGTAGTATCGACGGGGTCCCGTACAATGAGCAGTTCTTC. The chain recombines TRBV19 with TRBJ2-1, with D possibly matching TRBD2 (5 bases). The V gene lost 3 bases and the J gene lost 4 bases, with 13 bases spanning the gap. The germline gives CDR1 LNHDA, CDR2 SQIVND (reference sequence). The length of the CDR3 is 15 residues.

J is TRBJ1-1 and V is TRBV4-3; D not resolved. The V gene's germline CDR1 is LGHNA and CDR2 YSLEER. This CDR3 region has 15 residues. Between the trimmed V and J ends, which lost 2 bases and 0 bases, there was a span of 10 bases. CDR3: CASSQPAGMNTEAFF. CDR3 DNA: TGCGCCAGCAGCCAACCCGCAGGAATGAACACTGAAGCTTTCTTT.

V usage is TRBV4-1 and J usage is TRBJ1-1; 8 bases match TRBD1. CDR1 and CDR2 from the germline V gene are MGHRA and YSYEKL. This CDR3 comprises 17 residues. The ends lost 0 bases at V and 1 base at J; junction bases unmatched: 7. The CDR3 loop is CASSQDGQGTGNTEAFF. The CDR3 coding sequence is TGCGCCAGCAGCCAAGACGGACAGGGAACGGGGAACACTGAAGCTTTCTTT.

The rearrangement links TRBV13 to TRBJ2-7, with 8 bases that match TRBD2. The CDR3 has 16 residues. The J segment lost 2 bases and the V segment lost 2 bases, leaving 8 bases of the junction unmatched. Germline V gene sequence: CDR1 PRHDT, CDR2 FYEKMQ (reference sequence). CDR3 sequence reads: CASSLSGGGLAYEQYF. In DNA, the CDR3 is TGTGCCAGCAGCTTATCCGGCGGGGGGCTGGCCTACGAGCAGTACTTC.

The DNA of the CDR3 is TGTGCCAGCAGCTCACTACACCGGGACAGAGTAGCCAAAAACATTCAGTACTTC. This codes for CASSSLHRDRVAKNIQYF. V gene TRBV5-5 combines with J gene TRBJ2-4, with 7 bases aligning to TRBD1. The CDR3 sequence is 18 residues long. The junction had 12 bases not matched to a gene; V was cut back by 3 bases and J by 0 bases. Germline assignment: CDR1 SGHKS and CDR2 YYEKEE (reference sequence).

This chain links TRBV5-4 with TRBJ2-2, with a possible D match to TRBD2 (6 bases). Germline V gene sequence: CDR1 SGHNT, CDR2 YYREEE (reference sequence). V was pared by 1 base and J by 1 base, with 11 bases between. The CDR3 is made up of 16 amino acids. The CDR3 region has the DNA TGTGCCAGCAGCTTGCCGGGACTGAAGAACACCGGGGAGCTGTTTTTT. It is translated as CASSLPGLKNTGELFF.

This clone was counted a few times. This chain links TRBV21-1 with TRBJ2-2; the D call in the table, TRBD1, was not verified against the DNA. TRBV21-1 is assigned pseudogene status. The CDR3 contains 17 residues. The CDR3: CASSKAHGTANTGELFF. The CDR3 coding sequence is TGTGCCAGCAGCAAAGCCCACGGGACAGCGAACACCGGGGAGCTGTTTTTT.

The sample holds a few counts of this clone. CDR3 sequence (DNA): TGTGCCAGCAGCCCCCGGGACAGGGGCGACCGGAGTAATGAAAAACTGTTTTTT. This codes for CASSPRDRGDRSNEKLFF. The chain carries TRBV7-8 and TRBJ1-4, with 10 nucleotides matching TRBD1. V shed 5 bases and J 4 bases; nucleotides not matched to a gene: 13. The V gene's germline CDR1 is SGHVS and CDR2 FQNEAQ. This CDR3 spans 18 amino acids.

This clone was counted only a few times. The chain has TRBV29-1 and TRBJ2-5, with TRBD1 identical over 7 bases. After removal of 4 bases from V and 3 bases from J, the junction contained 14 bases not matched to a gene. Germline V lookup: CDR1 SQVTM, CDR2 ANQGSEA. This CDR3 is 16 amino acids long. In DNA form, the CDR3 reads TGCAGCGTTGGACCCCCGGGCACAGGGGCAGAAGAGACCCAGTACTTC. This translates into CSVGPPGTGAEETQYF.

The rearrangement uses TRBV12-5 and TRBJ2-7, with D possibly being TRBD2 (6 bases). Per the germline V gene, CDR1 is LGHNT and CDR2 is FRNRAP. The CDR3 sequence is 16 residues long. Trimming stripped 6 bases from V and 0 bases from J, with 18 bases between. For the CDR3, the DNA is TGTGCTAGTGGGGGGGATAGCGGTGACTACTCCTACGAGCAGTACTTC. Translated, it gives CASGGDSGDYSYEQYF.

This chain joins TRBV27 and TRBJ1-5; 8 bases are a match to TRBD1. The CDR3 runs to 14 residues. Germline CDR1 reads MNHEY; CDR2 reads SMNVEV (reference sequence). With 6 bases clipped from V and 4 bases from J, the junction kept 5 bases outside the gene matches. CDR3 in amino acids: CASSRDRGNQPQHF. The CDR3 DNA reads TGTGCCAGCAGCCGCGACAGGGGTAATCAGCCCCAGCATTTT.

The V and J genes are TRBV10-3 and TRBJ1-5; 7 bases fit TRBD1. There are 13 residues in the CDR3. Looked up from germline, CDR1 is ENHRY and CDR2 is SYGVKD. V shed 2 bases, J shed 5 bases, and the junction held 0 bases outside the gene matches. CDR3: CAISEDRDQPQHF. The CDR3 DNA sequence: TGTGCCATCAGTGAGGACAGGGATCAGCCCCAGCATTTT.